A selection of T cell receptor beta chains follows, all from one sample in a study of blood T cell repertoires in COVID-19. Clones were read by immunoSEQ multiplex PCR, and TCRdb kept only the in-frame ones, dropping some. The table records approximately 210,000 clones, 85% to 90% of them present only once. The sequenced sample was peripheral blood. The source of these receptors is a human donor in a cohort sampled during active COVID-19. Both conserved end residues are part of each CDR3. Fields, in order: J gene, D gene, V gene, clone size, CDR3 DNA, CDR3 protein. A D gene is named only where the DNA matches it firmly. A row's size may be missing; if present it is once, few, many or a size class.

>TRBJ1-6|NA|TRBV7-2|NA
TGTGCCAGCAGCTTAGTAGGGGATAATTCACCCCTCCACTTT
CASSLVGDNSPLHF
>TRBJ2-7|TRBD2|TRBV9|NA
TGTGCCAGCAGCCCACGAGGGACTAGCGGGAGTGGGTGGGACGAGCAGTACTTC
CASSPRGTSGSGWDEQYF
>TRBJ2-7|TRBD1|TRBV15|once
TGTGCCACCAGCAGAAGGACAGGGGATACCTACGAGCAGTACTTC
CATSRRTGDTYEQYF
>TRBJ1-1|NA|TRBV7-2|NA
TGTGCCAGCAGCTTATTTGAGGGGAACACTGAAGCTTTCTTT
CASSLFEGNTEAFF
>TRBJ2-7|TRBD2|TRBV28|NA
TGTGCCATCGGGGTAGCGGGAAGGAACGAGCAGTACTTC
CAIGVAGRNEQYF
>TRBJ2-5|NA|TRBV28|NA
TGTGCCAGCAGTTTATCCGGGGGTTCTCAAGAGACCCAGTACTTC
CASSLSGGSQETQYF
>TRBJ2-3|TRBD2|TRBV4-1|NA
TGCGCCAGCAGCCAAGATCCCCCACGGGAGGGTAGCACAGATACGCAGTATTTT
CASSQDPPREGSTDTQYF
>TRBJ2-1|TRBD1|TRBV19|NA
TGTGCCAGTAGCCCGGGACAGTACAATGAGCAGTTCTTC
CASSPGQYNEQFF
>TRBJ2-1|TRBD1|TRBV5-6|NA
TGTGCCAGCAGCGTCCGGGACAGGCAATACAATGAGCAGTTCTTC
CASSVRDRQYNEQFF
>TRBJ2-3|TRBD2|TRBV4-3|NA
TGCGCCAGCAGCCAAGATCTTAGCGGGAGGACAGATACGCAGTATTTT
CASSQDLSGRTDTQYF
>TRBJ1-5|NA|TRBV19|few
TGTGCCAGTAAGGGAAGCGGTCAGCCCCAGCATTTT
CASKGSGQPQHF
>TRBJ2-7|TRBD1|TRBV7-2|NA
TGTGCCAGCAGCTTATGGACAGGGAGCTCCTACGAGCAGTACTTC
CASSLWTGSSYEQYF
>TRBJ2-2|NA|TRBV27|NA
TGTGCCAGCAGTTTAAGGGGTTTAGGGAACACCGGGGAGCTGTTTTTT
CASSLRGLGNTGELFF
>TRBJ2-7|NA|TRBV27|NA
TGTGCCAGCAGCCGCGGAACTTCTCAGCTGTACTTC
CASSRGTSQLYF
>TRBJ1-2|NA|TRBV6-5|NA
TGTGCCAGCAGTTACGACAGACGCTATGGCTACACCTTC
CASSYDRRYGYTF
>TRBJ2-1|TRBD2|TRBV24-1|NA
TGTGCCACCAGAGGGACTAGCGGGATATACAATGAGCAGTTCTTC
CATRGTSGIYNEQFF
>TRBJ1-3|TRBD1|TRBV5-1|NA
TGCGCCAGCAGCCCAGGGGGTGTCTCTGGAAACACCATATATTTT
CASSPGGVSGNTIYF
>TRBJ1-5|NA|TRBV12-2|NA
TGTGCAAGTCGCCCCCCGGGACAGGGTCTTTTTTATAGCAATCAGCCCCAGCATTTT
CASRPPGQGLFYSNQPQHF
>TRBJ2-7|TRBD1|TRBV27|NA
TGTGCCAGCAGTTCGGGACAGAGGCCTACTGTCGAGCAGTACTTC
CASSSGQRPTVEQYF
>TRBJ2-1|TRBD1|TRBV4-3|NA
TGCGCCAGCAGCCAAGGAACAGGGGACTACAATGAGCAGTTCTTC
CASSQGTGDYNEQFF
>TRBJ1-5|NA|TRBV7-6|NA
TGTGCCAGCAGCTCGGGGACTGCTCAGCCCCAGCATTTT
CASSSGTAQPQHF
>TRBJ2-5|NA|TRBV19|once
TGTGCCAGTAGTGCGCAAGAGACCCAGTACTTC
CASSAQETQYF
>TRBJ1-5|NA|TRBV7-8|NA
TGTGCCAGCAGCTTCGCGTGGGGCCAAGGGGGTCAGCCCCAGCATTTT
CASSFAWGQGGQPQHF
>TRBJ2-7|NA|TRBV4-1|once
TGCGCCAGCAGCCAAGGGCCAGGATCCTACGAGCAGTACTTC
CASSQGPGSYEQYF
>TRBJ1-1|TRBD1|TRBV5-8|NA
TGTGCCAGCAGCCCCGCCGGACAGGGGCCCTTT
CASSPAGQGPF
>TRBJ2-5|NA|TRBV6-5|NA
TGTGCCAGCAGTTACGCAGGGTTGGGAGAGACCCAGTACTTC
CASSYAGLGETQYF
>TRBJ1-2|TRBD1|TRBV3-1/TRBV3-2|NA
TGTGCCAGCAGCCAAGCGTCGGACAGGAACTATGGCTACACCTTC
CASSQASDRNYGYTF
>TRBJ1-4|NA|TRBV9|NA
TGTGCCAGCAGCGTAGGGACAGCGCTAAATGAAAAACTGTTTTTT
CASSVGTALNEKLFF
>TRBJ2-5|TRBD2|TRBV5-1|NA
TGCGCCAGCAGCTTGGGGGGACTAGCGGGGCAAGAGACCCAGTACTTC
CASSLGGLAGQETQYF
>TRBJ2-5|NA|TRBV5-4|once
TGTGCCGCCTACGGGGGGACAGGAGGAGAGACCCAGTACTTC
CAAYGGTGGETQYF
>TRBJ1-2|TRBD1|TRBV10-3|NA
TGTGCCATCCGCTTCGGGACAGGGGGGGGAGGCTACACCTTC
CAIRFGTGGGGYTF
>TRBJ1-1|NA|TRBV4-1|NA
TGCGCCAGCAGCCAAGATGGACAGAGTGAAGCTTTCTTT
CASSQDGQSEAFF